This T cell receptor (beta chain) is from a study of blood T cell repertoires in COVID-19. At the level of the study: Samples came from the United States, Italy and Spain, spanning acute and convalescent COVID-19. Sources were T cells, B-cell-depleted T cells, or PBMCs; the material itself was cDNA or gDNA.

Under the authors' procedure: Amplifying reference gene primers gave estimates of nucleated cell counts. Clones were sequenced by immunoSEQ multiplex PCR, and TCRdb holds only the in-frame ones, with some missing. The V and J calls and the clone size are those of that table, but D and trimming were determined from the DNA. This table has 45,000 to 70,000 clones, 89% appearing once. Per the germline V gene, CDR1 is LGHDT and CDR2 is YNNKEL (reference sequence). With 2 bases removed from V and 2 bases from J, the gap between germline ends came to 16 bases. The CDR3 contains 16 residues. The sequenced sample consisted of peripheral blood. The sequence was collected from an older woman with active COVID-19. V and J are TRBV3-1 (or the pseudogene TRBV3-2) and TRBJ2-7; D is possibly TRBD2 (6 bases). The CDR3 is CASSQRLRGHPYEQYF. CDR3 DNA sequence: TGTGCCAGCAGCCAACGTCTGCGGGGCCATCCCTACGAGCAGTACTTC.